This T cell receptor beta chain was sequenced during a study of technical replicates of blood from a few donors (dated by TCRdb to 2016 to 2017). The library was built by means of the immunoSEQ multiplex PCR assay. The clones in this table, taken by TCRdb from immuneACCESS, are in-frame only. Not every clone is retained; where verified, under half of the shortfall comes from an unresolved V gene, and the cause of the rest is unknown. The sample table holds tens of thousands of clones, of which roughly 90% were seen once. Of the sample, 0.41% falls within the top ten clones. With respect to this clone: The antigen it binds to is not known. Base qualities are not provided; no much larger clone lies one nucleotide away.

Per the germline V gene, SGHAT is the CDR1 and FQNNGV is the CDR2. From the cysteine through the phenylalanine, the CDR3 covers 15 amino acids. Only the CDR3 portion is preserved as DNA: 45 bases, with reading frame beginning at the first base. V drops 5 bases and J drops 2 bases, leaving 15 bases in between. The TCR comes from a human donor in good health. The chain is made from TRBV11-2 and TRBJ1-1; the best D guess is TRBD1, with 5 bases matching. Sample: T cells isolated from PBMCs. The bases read TGTGCCAGCAGCCAGACCTTCGACAGTAACACTGAAGCTTTCTTT. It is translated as CASSQTFDSNTEAFF.